The source of this T cell receptor (beta chain) is a study of T cells after yellow fever vaccination. At the level of the study: EM, EMRA, CM and Tscm memory subsets were separated by sorting (using CD3, CD45RA, CCR7 and CD95).

TCRdb called the 5' RACE reads again in MiXCR, with one record for every CDR3 protein. The sample includes about 22,000 distinct CDR3 sequences, roughly 5.5% of them seen just once. V dropped 6 bases and J dropped 4 bases, with 7 bases sitting between them. Germline V gene data show CDR1 as WNHNN and CDR2 as SYGVQD (reference sequence). The CDR3 is 12 residues long. Ten or more counts support this clonotype. This material consisted of PBMCs, either bulk or a sorted T-cell subset (CD4+, CD8+, memory, or dextramer-sorted; not recorded which), taken about 49 days after the first yellow fever vaccination. This TCR was recovered from a man younger than 30 who received the YFV17D yellow fever vaccine. V is TRBV10-1 and J is TRBJ2-1; perhaps TRBD2 as D (5 bases). The CDR3 loop reads CASSGDYNEQFF. CDR3 bases: TGCGCCAGCAGCGGGGATTACAATGAGCAGTTCTTC.